This T cell receptor (beta chain) was observed in a study of T cells after yellow fever vaccination. General study points: One caveat is that FACS-sorted repertoires could contain abundant clonotypes contaminating from the bulk population. Post-booster samples contained most primary-vaccination clones (approximately 96% CD4, 88% CD8).

Germline values: CDR1 MNHEY, CDR2 SVGEGT. This CDR3 is 15 amino acids long. Deletions cut 7 bases from V and 2 bases from J, with 18 bases between. Template switching with 5'RACE generated the TCR cDNA and added a universal primer site and UMIs. TCRdb re-analysed the 5' RACE reads in MiXCR, keeping a single row per CDR3 protein. The data contain about 21,000 distinct CDR3 sequences, less than 5.5% of them singletons. This clonotype has ten or more counts. This chain connects TRBV6-2 or TRBV6-3 to TRBJ2-7, with D perhaps TRBD2 (6 bases). This sample comprised PBMCs, either bulk or a sorted T-cell subset (CD4+, CD8+, memory, or dextramer-sorted; not recorded which), obtained roughly 47 days after the first yellow fever vaccination. The receptor was isolated from a man aged 18 to 29 who received the YFV17D yellow fever vaccine. The CDR3 DNA reads as TGTGCCAGCACTAAGTCGGGAGTCCCCACCTACGAGCAGTACTTC. Residues: CASTKSGVPTYEQYF.